What follows are 17 T cell receptor beta chains derived from one specimen sequenced in a study of control samples from healthy donors and cancer patients. Generated by immunoSEQ multiplex PCR, the TCRdb table keeps only in-frame clones and is missing some. The table includes tens of thousands of clones, approximately 95% detected once. The sequenced sample consisted of blood. The receptors originated from a woman aged 30 to 39 in good health.

J is TRBJ1-1 and V is TRBV19, with 10 bases aligning to TRBD1. V trimming: 1 base; J trimming: 11 bases; junction bases outside the gene matches: 7. The CDR3 totals 14 residues. Germline V gene data show CDR1 as LNHDA and CDR2 as SQIVND (reference sequence). The CDR3 coding sequence is TGTGCCAGTAGTATAGGGGACAGGGGAGTTATGGCTTTCTTT. Translation: CASSIGDRGVMAFF.

The J gene is TRBJ1-1, the V gene TRBV6-5, with a possible D match to TRBD1 (6 bases). Trimming took off 8 bases at V and 1 base at J, with 14 bases between the two ends. From germline, CDR1 is MNHEY and CDR2 SVGAGI. The CDR3 contains 14 residues. The CDR3 bases are TGTGCCAGCTCGAGGGGGTATCGGAACACTGAAGCTTTCTTT. It is translated as CASSRGYRNTEAFF.

This chain joins TRBV11-3 and TRBJ1-1; D is unresolved. The length of the CDR3 is 13 residues. V was trimmed by 0 bases and J by 1 base, leaving 3 bases between them. Germline V gene data show CDR1 as SGHNT and CDR2 as YENEEA. CDR3 in amino acids: CASSLDRNTEAFF. The CDR3 DNA is TGTGCCAGCAGCTTAGATAGGAACACTGAAGCTTTCTTT.

The chain employs TRBV28 and TRBJ1-3, with D perhaps TRBD1 (6 bases). The CDR3 has 18 amino acids. V lost 9 bases and J lost 3, with 27 bases in between. Per germline, CDR1 MDHEN and CDR2 SYDVKM. The CDR3 is CASHRWGPRGESGNTIYF. CDR3 bases: TGTGCCAGTCATCGTTGGGGGCCGAGAGGGGAAAGTGGAAACACCATATATTTT. The variable domain in full, with the rest retrieved from reference TRBV28 and TRBJ1-3, is DVKVTQSSRYLVKRTGEKVFLECVQDMDHENMFWYRQDPGLGLRLIYFSYDVKMKEKGDIPEGYSVSREKKERFSLILESASTNQTSMYLCASHRWGPRGESGNTIYFGEGSWLTVV.

The rearrangement links TRBV3-1 (or the pseudogene TRBV3-2) to TRBJ2-1, with 11 bases aligning to TRBD2. This CDR3 comprises 15 residues. J lost 8 bases, V lost 3 bases, and 6 bases had no gene match. Looked up from germline, CDR1 is LGHDT and CDR2 is YNNKEL (reference sequence). The CDR3 DNA sequence: TGTGCCAGCAGCCAGCGGACTAGCGGGTACGATGAGCAGTTCTTC. It yields the protein CASSQRTSGYDEQFF.

The gene calls are TRBV3-1 (or the pseudogene TRBV3-2) and TRBJ2-5; the D is unclear. Germline V gene lookup returns CDR1 LGHDT and CDR2 YNNKEL (reference sequence). This CDR3 spans 12 amino acids. Trimming took 3 bases from V and 7 from J, leaving 9 bases between them. CDR3: CASSHQVVTQYF. CDR3 sequence (DNA): TGTGCCAGCAGCCACCAGGTCGTGACCCAGTACTTC.

This rearrangement joins TRBV10-1 to TRBJ2-1; tentative D call: TRBD1 (6 bases). Germline-derived CDR1 and CDR2 are WNHNN and SYGVQD (reference sequence). Trimming left V 6 bases short and J 2 bases short, with 11 bases between. The CDR3 is 14 residues long. The CDR3 is CASSLGQTYNEQFF. DNA of the CDR3: TGCGCCAGCAGCCTCGGACAGACCTACAATGAGCAGTTCTTC.

V is TRBV2 and J is TRBJ1-1; D gene unclear. The CDR3 has 17 residues. Germline V gene data show CDR1 as SNHLY and CDR2 as FYNNEI. V was pared by 7 bases and J by 6 bases, with 27 bases between. For the CDR3, the DNA is TGTGCCAGCAAGACCGGGCGGGGTGCTGGTTTTGACCCTGAAGCTTTCTTT. Residues: CASKTGRGAGFDPEAFF. Variable domain in full (rest from reference TRBV2 and TRBJ1-1): EPEVTQTPSHQVTQMGQEVILRCVPISNHLYFYWYRQILGQKVEFLVSFYNNEISEKSEIFDDQFSVERPDGSNFTLKIRSTKLEDSAMYFCASKTGRGAGFDPEAFFGQGTRLTVV.

The chain links TRBV28 to TRBJ1-5; D is perhaps TRBD1 (5 bases). V shed 8 bases and J shed 4 bases, with 15 bases lying between them. This CDR3 has 14 amino acids. Germline V gene sequence: CDR1 MDHEN, CDR2 SYDVKM. The CDR3 DNA follows: TGTGCCAGCTTCGAACGGGGGGAAAATCAGCCCCAGCATTTT. Amino acids: CASFERGENQPQHF.

This sequence joins TRBV12-3 or TRBV12-4 and TRBJ2-7; TRBD1 matches 7 bases. The V and J ends lost 6 bases and 6 bases, in that order; junction bases with no gene match: 8. This CDR3 is 13 amino acids long. The CDR3 DNA follows: TGTGCCAGCAGCGCCCGGACAGGTTCCGAGCAGTACTTC. Translation gives CASSARTGSEQYF.

This chain joins TRBV3-1 (or the pseudogene TRBV3-2) and TRBJ1-1, with D unclear. Germline V gene data show CDR1 as LGHDT and CDR2 as YNNKEL (reference sequence). Trimming removed 4 bases at V and 5 bases at J, with 14 bases between. CDR3 length equals 14 residues. The CDR3 sequence is CASSRSGEGTEAFF. The CDR3 DNA reads as TGTGCCAGCAGCCGATCTGGGGAGGGTACTGAAGCTTTCTTT.

This rearrangement joins TRBV7-9 to TRBJ2-6; D is uncertain. Germline CDR1 and CDR2: SEHNR and FQNEAQ (reference sequence). V gave up 5 bases and J gave up 11 bases, with 7 bases separating them. The CDR3 consists of 11 residues. DNA of the CDR3: TGTGCCAGCAGCCTCCTTTACGTCCTGACTTTC. Its translation is CASSLLYVLTF. Based on the CDR3 plus reference TRBV7-9 and TRBJ2-6, the full variable domain is DTGVSQNPRHKITKRGQNVTFRCDPISEHNRLYWYRQTLGQGPEFLTYFQNEAQLEKSRLLSDRFSAERPKGSFSTLEIQRTEQGDSAMYLCASSLLYVLTFGAGSRLTVL.

V usage is TRBV30 and J usage is TRBJ1-2, with D maybe TRBD1 (5 bases). The CDR3 contains 15 residues. The V gene lost 8 bases and the J gene lost 2 bases, with 21 bases spanning the gap. The germline CDR1 and CDR2 sequences are GTSNPN and SVGIG (reference sequence). CDR3 DNA sequence: TGTGCCGGGGGGAGGGTAAGGGCGGGAAACTATGGCTACACCTTC. Amino acids: CAGGRVRAGNYGYTF.

This chain joins TRBV7-9 and TRBJ1-1, with D maybe TRBD1 (5 bases). The V end lost 6 bases, the J end lost 0 bases, and 11 bases lay between the germline ends. The CDR3 is 14 residues long. CDR1 SEHNR and CDR2 FQNEAQ come from the germline V gene (reference sequence). The CDR3 reads CASSWGLLNTEAFF. The CDR3, as DNA: TGTGCCAGCAGTTGGGGACTCCTGAACACTGAAGCTTTCTTT.

V gene TRBV5-8 combines with J gene TRBJ1-2, with 7 bases lining up with TRBD1. Germline V CDR1 and CDR2: SGHTS, YDEGEE. This CDR3 is built from 12 residues. The J segment lost 7 bases and the V segment lost 4 bases, leaving 4 bases of the junction unmatched. The DNA for the CDR3 is TGTGCCAGCAGCCCCTGGACAGGTGGCTACACCTTC. It is translated as CASSPWTGGYTF.

For the CDR3, the DNA is TGTGCCAGCAGTGAAAGGGGGGGGACAGCAGCTTTCTTT. This codes for CASSERGGTAAFF. The rearrangement uses TRBV2 and TRBJ1-1; 7 bases agree with TRBD1. CDR3 size: 13 residues. CDR1 and CDR2 (germline): SNHLY, FYNNEI. With V trimmed by 2 bases and J by 10 bases, 7 bases remained unmatched. The variable domain in full, with the rest retrieved from reference TRBV2 and TRBJ1-1, is EPEVTQTPSHQVTQMGQEVILRCVPISNHLYFYWYRQILGQKVEFLVSFYNNEISEKSEIFDDQFSVERPDGSNFTLKIRSTKLEDSAMYFCASSERGGTAAFFGQGTRLTVV.

This clone was counted only a few times. The chain joins TRBV7-3 to TRBJ2-1; perhaps TRBD1 as D (6 bases). V was cut by 2 bases and J by 6 bases, with 8 bases left in between. Germline V lookup: CDR1 SGHTA, CDR2 FQGTGA. The CDR3 is 13 residues long. Here the CDR3 DNA reads TGTGCCAGCAGCTTAGACAGGAGCAATGAGCAGTTCTTC. It is translated as CASSLDRSNEQFF.